These 15 T cell receptor beta chains originate from one sample sequenced in a study of STAT5B mutations in CD4+ large granular lymphocyte leukemia. Some clones are missing from TCRdb's copy, which holds only in-frame ones; the method was immunoSEQ multiplex PCR. The sample records about 38,000 clones, 75% to 85% being singletons. The sample comprised CD4+ T cells from blood buffy coats. All receptors derive from a human donor in good health.

The chain is built from TRBV19 and TRBJ2-1; the match to TRBD2 covers 8 bases. The CDR3 totals 16 residues. Germline CDR1 and CDR2: LNHDA and SQIVND (reference sequence). The V gene end was trimmed by 1 base and the J gene end by 8 bases; junction bases not matched to a gene: 10. The DNA of the CDR3 is TGTGCCAGTAGTATAGGTCTCAACGGGGGGGGCCATGAGCAGTTCTTC. Protein product: CASSIGLNGGGHEQFF.

This sequence joins TRBV5-1 and TRBJ2-5, with D possibly matching TRBD2 (6 bases). The CDR3 is made up of 14 amino acids. V was shortened by 0 bases and J by 5 bases, with 11 bases between the two germline ends. The germline V gene has CDR1 SGHRS and CDR2 YFSETQ. CDR3 bases: TGCGCCAGCAGCTTGGAAGGAGGGATGGAGACCCAGTACTTC. This sequence encodes CASSLEGGMETQYF.

This clone was recorded a few times. V gene TRBV2 combines with J gene TRBJ2-5, with D perhaps TRBD1 (5 bases). V gave up 9 bases and J gave up 1 base, with 9 bases separating them. This CDR3 contains 12 residues. The V gene's germline CDR1 is SNHLY and CDR2 FYNNEI. CDR3 amino acids: CASRQIQETQYF. The CDR3 nucleotides are TGTGCCAGTCGACAGATCCAAGAGACCCAGTACTTC.

This chain uses TRBV18 with TRBJ2-6; TRBD2 matches 13 bases. V lost 6 bases and J lost 2; bases outside the gene matches: 4. Germline values: CDR1 KGHSH, CDR2 LQKENI. The CDR3 runs to 17 residues. The CDR3 DNA sequence: TGTGCCAGCTCGTCCGGGACTAGCGGGACTGGGGCCAACGTCCTGACTTTC. Protein product: CASSSGTSGTGANVLTF. The whole variable domain, filled in from reference TRBV18 and TRBJ2-6, reads NAGVMQNPRHLVRRRGQEARLRCSPMKGHSHVYWYRQLPEEGLKFMVYLQKENIIDESGMPKERFSAEFPKEGPSILRIQQVVRGDSAAYFCASSSGTSGTGANVLTFGAGSRLTVL.

CDR3 bases: TGTGCCAGCAGTGTAACAGGGGGATCCTACGAGCAGTACTTC. Translated: CASSVTGGSYEQYF. The chain uses TRBV6-1 and TRBJ2-7; 8 nucleotides line up with TRBD1. CDR3 length equals 14 residues. The J segment lost 1 base and the V segment lost 4 bases, leaving 3 bases of the junction unmatched. Germline CDR1 reads MNHNS; CDR2 reads SASEGT.

The rearrangement links TRBV9 to TRBJ2-7; D is possibly TRBD2 (6 bases). Per germline, CDR1 SGDLS and CDR2 YYNGEE. This CDR3 has 15 residues. V was shortened by 1 base and J by 6 bases, with 17 bases between the two germline ends. CDR3 in DNA: TGTGCCAGCAGCGTATCCGGATGGGGGGTAACCGAGCAGTACTTC. Protein sequence: CASSVSGWGVTEQYF.

The chain has TRBV27 and TRBJ2-5; 11 nucleotides agree with TRBD1. The germline V gene has CDR1 MNHEY and CDR2 SMNVEV (reference sequence). The CDR3 totals 16 residues. The V gene end was trimmed by 6 bases and the J gene end by 7 bases; junction bases not matched to a gene: 13. Here the CDR3 DNA reads TGTGCCAGCAGAACCGATGGGACAGGGGGTCCATTGACCCAGTACTTC. It encodes CASRTDGTGGPLTQYF.

There are a few counts of this clone. The chain couples TRBV5-1 to TRBJ1-5; no clear D gene. In germline, CDR1 is SGHRS, CDR2 YFSETQ. The V end lost 5 bases, the J end lost 0 bases, and 6 bases lay between the germline ends. This CDR3 region has 13 residues. The chain's CDR3 is CASRISSNQPQHF. Here the CDR3 DNA reads TGCGCCAGCAGGATCTCTAGCAATCAGCCCCAGCATTTT.

V usage is TRBV9 and J usage is TRBJ2-7, with 11 positions matching TRBD2. Germline V gene data show CDR1 as SGDLS and CDR2 as YYNGEE. The CDR3 consists of 14 residues. V was clipped by 4 bases and J by 4 bases; unmatched bases: 4. The CDR3 is CASSPGTSGYEQYF. The CDR3 bases are TGTGCCAGCAGCCCGGGGACTAGCGGTTACGAGCAGTACTTC.

The chain links TRBV6-5 to TRBJ2-1; D gene unclear. This CDR3 comprises 13 residues. Germline CDR1 MNHEY, CDR2 SVGAGI. V lost 0 bases to trimming and J lost 12 bases, with 12 bases between them. The CDR3 sequence is CASSYSTLGTQFF. The CDR3 bases are TGTGCCAGCAGTTACTCGACATTGGGAACGCAGTTCTTC.

The J gene is TRBJ1-6, the V gene TRBV11-2; maybe TRBD1 (5 bases). The CDR3 is made up of 16 amino acids. The V and J ends lost 4 bases and 4 bases respectively, with 14 bases between them. CDR1 is SGHAT, CDR2 FQNNGV, per germline. CDR3 sequence reads: CASSWEGLGYNSPLHF. DNA for the CDR3: TGTGCCAGCAGCTGGGAGGGACTGGGATATAATTCACCCCTCCACTTT. Using reference TRBV11-2 and TRBJ1-6 for the parts outside the CDR3, the full variable domain is EAGVAQSPRYKIIEKRQSVAFWCNPISGHATLYWYQQILGQGPKLLIQFQNNGVVDDSQLPKDRFSAERLKGVDSTLKIQPAKLEDSAVYLCASSWEGLGYNSPLHFGNGTRLTVT.

CDR3 DNA sequence: TGTGCCAGCAGCAAAGCCCAAGGTACAGTTAACTCCTATAATTCACCCCTCCACTTT. Its protein product is CASSKAQGTVNSYNSPLHF. This sequence joins TRBV21-1 and TRBJ1-6; no check of the table's D call, TRBD1, against the DNA was made. TRBV21-1 is tagged as a pseudogene. The CDR3 length is 19 residues.

The chain joins TRBV9 to TRBJ2-7; 8 bases fit TRBD2. This CDR3 comprises 17 residues. V shed 0 bases, J shed 0 bases, and the junction held 8 bases outside the gene matches. CDR1 is SGDLS, CDR2 YYNGEE, per germline. CDR3: CASSVAGTSGSSYEQYF. CDR3 DNA: TGTGCCAGCAGCGTAGCTGGCACTAGCGGTAGCTCCTACGAGCAGTACTTC.

A single count supports this clone. The sample has other DNA sequences that encode this CDR3 too. V and J are TRBV7-2 and TRBJ2-3; D ambiguous. The CDR3 runs to 12 residues. Germline V gives CDR1 SGHTA, CDR2 FQGNSA. V was trimmed by 5 bases and J by 2 bases, leaving 5 bases between them. CDR3 sequence reads: CASSPYTDTQYF. The CDR3 DNA follows: TGTGCCAGCAGCCCTTACACAGATACGCAGTATTTT.

In its sample, this clone was seen once. A read error may account for a junction end that differs from germline. V is TRBV7-7 and J is TRBJ2-7; possibly TRBD1 for D (5 bases). The CDR3 totals 13 residues. The germline V gene encodes CDR1 SSHAT and CDR2 FNYEAQ (reference sequence). CDR3 in amino acids: CASSLGPSYEQYF. CDR3 DNA sequence: TGTGCTAGCAGCTTGGGGCCTTCCTACGAGCAGTACTTC.